Reported below is one TCR beta chain. TCRdb keeps only in-frame clones here, not all; method: immunoSEQ multiplex PCR. Of fewer than 85,000 clones listed, 86% are singletons. These data originate in a study of OX40 agonist ivuxolimab in advanced cancers. This CDR3 contains 16 residues. CDR1 is SGHNT, CDR2 YYREEE, per germline (reference sequence). Trimming removed 4 bases from V and 0 bases from J, with 14 bases in between. With autoimmune disease history or systemic immunosuppression, patients were excluded. The chain has TRBV5-4 and TRBJ2-1; D may be TRBD2 (6 bases). Sequencing used CD4+ or CD8+ T cells sorted from blood, obtained in a trial of the OX40 agonist ivuxolimab. The clonotype originates from an adult with an advanced solid tumor such as melanoma, head and neck, liver or kidney cancer. CDR3 DNA sequence: TGTGCCAGCAGCGCAAATGACGGGGGCTCCTACAATGAGCAGTTCTTC. Its protein product is CASSANDGGSYNEQFF. Combining the CDR3 with reference TRBV5-4 and TRBJ2-1 gives the whole variable domain ETGVTQSPTHLIKTRGQQVTLRCSSQSGHNTVSWYQQALGQGPQFIFQYYREEENGRGNFPPRFSGLQFPNYSSELNVNALELDDSALYLCASSANDGGSYNEQFFGPGTRLTVL.